This entry describes one T cell receptor (beta chain). This specimen belongs to a study of OX40 agonist ivuxolimab in advanced cancers. TCRdb's copy holds only in-frame clones and misses some; the assay was immunoSEQ multiplex PCR. The table records 74,000 or so clones, roughly 86% of them present only once. Sequenced material: CD4+ or CD8+ T cells sorted from blood, taken in a trial of the OX40 agonist ivuxolimab. This TCR was sampled from an adult with an advanced solid tumor such as melanoma, head and neck, liver or kidney cancer.

The CDR3 loop reads CASSPSGTSDYNEQFF. For the CDR3, the DNA is TGTGCCAGCAGCCCCTCCGGGACTAGCGATTACAATGAGCAGTTCTTC. V and J are TRBV5-4 and TRBJ2-1; TRBD2 aligns across 10 bases. Germline V gene lookup returns CDR1 SGHNT and CDR2 YYREEE (reference sequence). The V gene end was trimmed by 4 bases and the J gene end by 4 bases; junction bases not matched to a gene: 8. CDR3 size: 16 residues.